This T cell receptor (beta chain) appears in the sequencing data of a study of blood T cell repertoires in COVID-19. V was cut by 6 bases and J by 6 bases, with 12 bases left in between. CDR3 length: 13 residues. The germline CDR1 and CDR2 sequences are SNHLY and FYNNEI. As processed by the authors: Estimated nucleated cell counts came from reference gene primer amplification. Sequencing was performed with immunoSEQ multiplex PCR; in TCRdb, only in-frame clones are kept and a portion is missing. V and J calls and clone size are given by that table; D and trimming were obtained from the DNA. Here the sample spans around 20,000 clones, 70% to 90% being singletons.

The chain employs TRBV2 and TRBJ2-1, with a possible D match to TRBD2 (6 bases). This receptor was identified in a man aged 40-50 years with active COVID-19. Material for sequencing was peripheral blood. The CDR3 DNA reads TGTGCCAGCAGCAAGGACGGGAGCAATGAGCAGTTCTTC. Encoded protein: CASSKDGSNEQFF.